One TCR beta chain is described in this entry. The CDR3 spans 14 residues. Germline lookup yields CDR1 SGDLS and CDR2 YYNGEE. Trimming shortened V by 0 bases and J by 0 bases, and 7 bases separated the two germline ends. The sample is drawn from a study of human T cells and chemical hapten exposure. Described time point: patch test 2, 6 weeks after DPC sensitization. Treatment specified: therapeutic diphenylcyclopropenone sensitization with weekly scalp DPC. TCRdb reprocessed the RACE reads with MiXCR, giving one entry per CDR3 protein. Among roughly 96,000 distinct CDR3 sequences listed, 7.5% to 10% were seen once.

The rearrangement links TRBV9 to TRBJ2-7; no clear D gene. This receptor was identified in a woman aged 40 to 50 with alopecia areata. Some clones in this sample may be carry-over from other donors' samples. This specimen was whole blood, taken in connection with sensitization to the hapten diphenylcyclopropenone (DPC). The CDR3 DNA is TGTGCCAGCAGCGTAGATTTGGGCTCCTACGAGCAGTACTTC. It specifies CASSVDLGSYEQYF.